This TCR beta chain was retrieved from a study of blood T cell repertoires in COVID-19 (TCRdb year 2020). Study-level background: Samples from collaborators originated in the United States, Italy and Spain and spanned both the acute and convalescent phases of COVID-19. Where available, HLA class I and class II types were taken from metadata supplied by the sample provider and were not determined by assay-based typing. Nearly every sample came with metadata listing a de-identified subject ID, COVID-19 status, age in years and sex. Samples were obtained from the ongoing ImmuneRACE study (first 160 participants) and from 1,254 subjects provided by 6 global collaborators. A freely available public database, intended as a resource for researchers studying the immune response to SARS-CoV-2, is where the repertoires were released. The material from the prospective study consisted of cDNA or gDNA derived from T cells, B-cell-depleted T cells, or PBMCs. Subjects who had been exposed to COVID-19, were actively infected with it, or had recovered from it provided the deeply sampled blood TCRbeta repertoires that made up the dataset.

TCRbeta CDR3 regions were amplified from genomic DNA by means of the immunoSEQ Assay, a bias-controlled multiplex PCR. The study's processing was this. Within the assay, amplification of reference gene primers was used to estimate how many nucleated cells each sample contained. To quantify the absolute abundance of each unique TCRbeta CDR3 rearrangement, sequence reads were collapsed and filtered. Productive Simpson clonality was computed per sample as the square root of Simpson's diversity index over productive rearrangements. This is the immuneACCESS table as TCRdb keeps it, with only in-frame sequences that have V and J called. A part of the clones is gone; compared with another copy, unresolved V genes explain less than half, and the rest is unexplained. That table gives V, J and clone size, and the DNA gave D and trimming. Counted in this sample were 150,000 to 200,000 clones; around four fifths of them appeared once. Roughly 4% of the sample comes from the top ten.

The research as a whole found: The quantity of clinical and demographic metadata differed by source and by participant and was supplied without curation.

Enrolling through a virtual design, the prospective study's participants ranged in age from roughly 18 to 89 years and lived across roughly 23 United States geographic areas. In the prospective study, cohorts were assigned on the basis of participant-reported clinical history obtained from a screening survey and a study questionnaire. In the prospective study, whole blood, serum and a nasopharyngeal or oropharyngeal swab were collected from each participant by mobile phlebotomists. Prospective study participants could optionally give additional blood draws and questionnaires over an approximately 2-month period. Prospective study blood samples were shipped either frozen or at room temperature before DNA extraction. From the cysteine through the phenylalanine, the CDR3 covers 15 amino acids. Solely the CDR3 DNA is kept, with 45 bases framed from the first base. Compared with germline, V lacks 4 bases and J lacks 3 bases; bases without a gene match: 7. The germline V gene (reference sequence) provides CDR1 LNHDA and CDR2 SQIVND.

Comments on this clone: The antigen it binds to is not known. No clone much larger than this one lies a single base away; base qualities are absent.

Sequenced: PBMCs or T cells enriched from blood (not recorded which). The chain joins TRBV19 to TRBJ2-7, and TRBD1 matches 9 of the central bases. The source is a woman aged 45 to 65 in a cohort exposed to, infected with or recovered from COVID-19 (not recorded which). CDR3 sequence: CASSSPGQGYYEQYF. The DNA sequence follows: TGTGCCAGTAGTAGCCCGGGACAGGGCTACTACGAGCAGTACTTC.